This TCR beta chain was sequenced for a study of T cell responses to AZD1222 COVID-19 vaccine (dated by TCRdb to the early 2020s). In the study overall: TCR sequencing covered some 240 trial participants: 200 to 220 given two doses of AZD1222 and about 26 given two doses of MenACWY control vaccine. Trial participants were enrolled by age into 18-55, 56-69 and 70-plus year subgroups, with about 150, 27 and 61 TCR-sequenced participants respectively.

Read against the paper, the sample's time point label means: about 28 days (+/-7) after the second vaccine dose. Because spike-specific TCR depth and breadth did not differ between the two schedules, AZD1222 recipients who got a second dose at roughly 4 weeks were pooled with those who got a second dose at roughly 12 weeks. Samples from vaccinated people were obtained from the UK trials COV001 and COV002, which included a single-blind randomized controlled phase 2/3 trial of AZD1222 (ChAdOx1 nCoV-19) in healthy adults. For TCRbeta chain sequencing, PBMC samples were collected from trial participants at day 0 and at day 28 after the second dose. The CDR3 regions of human TCRbeta chains were analyzed by immunosequencing. In the paper's pipeline: Repertoire TCRs were checked for matches against a reference library of SARS-CoV-2-specific TCRs that had been generated using the MIRA antigen-specificity platform. Breadth meant the fraction of unique TCRs that were SARS-CoV-2-associated, whereas depth meant the fraction of total T cells that were SARS-CoV-2-associated. Each spike-specific TCR was assigned to its reactive spike region and to a CD4 or CD8 class using the MIRA data. Log10-transformed breadth and depth values were compared by one-way ANOVA with Sidak's multiple comparisons tests. The table comes from immuneACCESS by way of TCRdb, which keeps in-frame sequences with V and J called. Part of the clones is missing from these tables; in studies checked, under half for an unresolved V gene and the rest for unknown reasons. V and J calls and clone size follow that table, whereas D and trimming were derived from the DNA. For this sample there are over 150,000 clones; 85% to 95% appear just once. Over 0.95% of the sample belongs to the ten largest clones.

What the work shows at the level of the full study, not this receptor alone: Most participants were white British and females outnumbered males, and the authors suggested that clonal diversity may have been underestimated. A significant rise in spike-specific TCR breadth and depth was observed after two AZD1222 doses relative to day 0 and relative to MenACWY recipients. Because no day 14 peak-response samples were available, repertoires were characterized only after the peak T cell response. Epitopes outside the regions mutated in the B.1.351 and B.1.1.7 variants were reportedly recognized by nearly half of the unique spike-specific TCRs. In the small 56-69-year group, the increase in depth fell short of significance, most likely because of low power. Conclusions about previously exposed vaccinees are limited because only five to seven AZD1222 recipients were SARS-CoV-2 seropositive at baseline. Vaccine-associated CD4 TCRs spanned the whole spike protein, with dominant responses in regions 160-218 and 743-854.

After removal of 0 bases from V and 1 base from J, the junction retains 10 bases not matched to a gene. Via the germline V gene (reference sequence), CDR1 is LGHDT and CDR2 YNNKEL. The CDR3 runs 19 residues from the cysteine to the phenylalanine. The read is trimmed to its CDR3 DNA, 57 bases read in frame from base 1. Of note for this clone: Its specific antigen is unknown. No qualities accompany the bases; no much larger clone lies one base away.

The chain joins TRBV3-1 (or the pseudogene TRBV3-2) to TRBJ1-4, with 8 bases in between that match TRBD1. The sequence was obtained from an adult who received the AZD1222 COVID-19 vaccine. The sample consisted of peripheral blood, taken 28 days after the second AZD1222 dose. CDR3 reads: CASSQDGGAGGVTNEKLFF. The sequenced DNA is TGTGCCAGCAGCCAAGACGGAGGGGCAGGGGGCGTAACTAATGAAAAACTGTTTTTT.